The 4 T cell receptor beta chains reported below all come from one sample, sequenced in a study of neurological immune-mediated disorders. TCRdb reprocessed the 5' RACE reads with MiXCR, giving one entry per CDR3 protein. The table has approximately 66,000 distinct CDR3 sequences, 3.4% seen once. The sample consisted of PBMCs. These receptors all come from a man aged 35 to 55 with multiple sclerosis.

There are many counts of this clonotype. This chain connects TRBV6-5 to TRBJ2-5; D gene ambiguous. The CDR3 spans 11 residues. Trimming removed 2 bases from V and 5 bases from J, with 3 bases in between. Germline V lookup: CDR1 MNHEY, CDR2 SVGAGI. The CDR3 nucleotides are TGTGCCAGCAGTTACCTCGAGACCCAGTACTTC. Amino acids: CASSYLETQYF.

Ten or more counts support this clonotype. This chain links TRBV12-3 or TRBV12-4 with TRBJ1-1; D unresolved. Trimming stripped 8 bases from V and 5 bases from J, with 15 bases between. This CDR3 has 13 residues. The DNA of the CDR3 is TGTGCCAGCGGGCAATTGTTGGGAACTGAAGCTTTCTTT. Translation: CASGQLLGTEAFF.

This clonotype was found many times. V and J are TRBV6-5 and TRBJ2-1; D is ambiguous. The V end was cut by 2 bases, the J end by 8 bases, with 16 bases between. CDR3 length: 15 amino acids. Germline V gives CDR1 MNHEY, CDR2 SVGAGI. The CDR3 nucleotides are TGTGCCAGCAGTTACCTGGCGGTAGGCGTGGATGAGCAGTTCTTC. It specifies CASSYLAVGVDEQFF.

This clonotype has at least ten counts. One base away lies a much larger clone, so this may be a sequencing read error. The chain uses TRBV10-3 and TRBJ2-7; D is unresolved. The CDR3 covers 12 residues. Trimming took 3 bases from V and 7 from J, leaving 10 bases between them. Germline V lookup: CDR1 ENHRY, CDR2 SYGVKD. CDR3 nucleotides: TGTGCCATCAGTGACAACACCGAAGAGCAGTACTTC. Its protein is CAISDNTEEQYF.